The sequence of this T cell receptor (beta chain) was determined in a study of blood T cells in healthy people across ages. Looking at the study overall: Template switching caught about one barcoded beta molecule for each two T cells.

Trimming shortened V by 3 bases and J by 4 bases, and 9 bases separated the two germline ends. The CDR3 is 12 residues long. CDR1 is DFQATT and CDR2 is SNEGSKA in the germline V gene (reference sequence). Then a second PCR, running roughly 7 to 11 cycles, was carried out with a sample-barcoded 5' primer and a J-beta primer mix. A template-switch adaptor containing 12 random nucleotides labeled each cDNA molecule. TCRdb ran MiXCR on the 5' RACE reads and lists one entry per CDR3 protein. The table shows over 1.5 million distinct CDR3 sequences, with around 50% occurring only once. A remark on this clonotype: Its antigen is unknown.

General observations from the study: Older age went with lower TCR beta diversity per million T cells, in a roughly linear way.

The V call is TRBV20-1, the J call TRBJ1-2, with D possibly matching TRBD1 (5 bases). Sequencing used blood. This TCR derives from a woman aged 40 to 50 in good health. The CDR3 bases are TGCAGTGCTAGTGACAGAACCTATGGCTACACCTTC. It specifies CSASDRTYGYTF.